Following are 6 T cell receptor beta chains from one sample sequenced in a study of identical twins. In TCRdb, the 5' RACE reads were re-called with MiXCR into one record per CDR3 protein. The sample includes approximately 1.8 million distinct CDR3 sequences, about 32% seen only once; the top ten take 0.25% to 0.3%. What was sequenced was cord blood. The receptors shown here come from a newborn girl in good health.

Notes on this clonotype: Since a much larger clone is just one base distant, this may be a read error. The V gene is TRBV4-1, the J gene TRBJ2-5; 9 bases match TRBD2. The germline CDR1 and CDR2 sequences are MGHRA and YSYEKL. This CDR3 is 17 amino acids long. Trimming removed 0 bases from V and 11 bases from J; junction bases left unmatched: 16. CDR3 DNA: TGCGCCAGCAGCCAAGATTTCCAGCGGGGGGTCTACAATGAGCAGTACTTC. This sequence encodes CASSQDFQRGVYNEQYF.

This clonotype turned up a few times. CDR3 sequence reads: CASSQPNTEAFF. In DNA, the CDR3 is TGCGCCAGCAGCCAGCCGAACACTGAAGCTTTCTTT. The chain recombines TRBV5-1 with TRBJ1-1; D unresolved. The ends were cut back, 4 bases at V and 1 base at J, with 5 bases in the middle. The CDR3 runs 12 residues. Germline-derived CDR1 and CDR2 are SGHRS and YFSETQ.

This chain joins TRBV24-1 and TRBJ2-1, with 7 bases lining up with TRBD2. CDR3 length: 16 amino acids. Per germline, CDR1 KGHDR and CDR2 SFDVKD. Trimming took 1 base from V and 5 from J; bases not matched to a gene: 7. The CDR3 sequence: CATSDFSGRTNNEQFF. CDR3 sequence (DNA): TGTGCCACCAGTGATTTCTCCGGGAGGACTAACAATGAGCAGTTCTTC.

Notes on this clonotype: The junction differs from germline at one of its ends, possibly a read error. This chain connects TRBV28 to TRBJ1-2, with D unresolved. The CDR3 covers 13 residues. CDR1 is MDHEN and CDR2 is SYDVKM in the germline V gene. CDR3 coding DNA: TGTGCTAGCAGCAATCGGGGAAAATATGGCTACACCTTC. Translation gives CASSNRGKYGYTF.

The chain uses TRBV28 and TRBJ2-1, with 7 bases lining up with TRBD2. Trimming took 5 bases from V and 10 from J; bases not matched to a gene: 11. Per germline, CDR1 MDHEN and CDR2 SYDVKM. The CDR3 contains 14 residues. CDR3 DNA sequence: TGTGCCAGCAGTCTAACCGGGACTACAGACGAGCAGTTCTTC. Amino acid sequence: CASSLTGTTDEQFF.

The V gene is TRBV7-6, the J gene TRBJ1-5, with 9 bases matching TRBD1. CDR3 length: 15 residues. The V gene's germline CDR1 is SGHVS and CDR2 FNYEAQ. Trimming at V came to 5 bases and at J to 2 bases, leaving 4 bases not matched to a gene. CDR3 loop: CASSAQGAGNQPQHF. CDR3 DNA: TGTGCCAGCAGCGCACAGGGGGCGGGCAATCAGCCCCAGCATTTT. The whole variable domain, remainder taken from reference TRBV7-6 and TRBJ1-5, is GAGVSQSPRYKVTKRGQDVALRCDPISGHVSLYWYRQALGQGPEFLTYFNYEAQQDKSGLPNDRFSAERPEGSISTLTIQRTEQRDSAMYRCASSAQGAGNQPQHFGDGTRLSIL.